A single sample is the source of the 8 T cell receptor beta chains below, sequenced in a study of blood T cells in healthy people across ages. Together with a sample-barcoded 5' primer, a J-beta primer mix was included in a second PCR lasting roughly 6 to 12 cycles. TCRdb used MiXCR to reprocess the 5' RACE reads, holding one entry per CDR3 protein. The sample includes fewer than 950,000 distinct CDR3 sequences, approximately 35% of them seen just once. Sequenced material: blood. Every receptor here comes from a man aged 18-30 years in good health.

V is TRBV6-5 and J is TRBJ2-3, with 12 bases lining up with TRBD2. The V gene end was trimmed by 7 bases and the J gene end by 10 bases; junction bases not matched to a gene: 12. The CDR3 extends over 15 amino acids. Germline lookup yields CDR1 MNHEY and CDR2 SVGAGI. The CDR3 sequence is CASTATSGGPRAQYF. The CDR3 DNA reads TGTGCCAGCACCGCGACTAGCGGGGGCCCGCGAGCGCAGTATTTT.

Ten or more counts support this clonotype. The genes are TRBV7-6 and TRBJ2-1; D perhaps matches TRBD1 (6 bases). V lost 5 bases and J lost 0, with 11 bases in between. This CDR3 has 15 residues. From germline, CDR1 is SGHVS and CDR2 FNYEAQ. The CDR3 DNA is TGTGCCAGCAGCACCGACAGGAGCTCCTACAATGAGCAGTTCTTC. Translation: CASSTDRSSYNEQFF.

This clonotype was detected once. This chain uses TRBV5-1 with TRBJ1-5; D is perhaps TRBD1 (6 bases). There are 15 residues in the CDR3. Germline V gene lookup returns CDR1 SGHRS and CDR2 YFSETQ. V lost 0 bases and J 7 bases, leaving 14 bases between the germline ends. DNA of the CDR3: TGCGCCAGCAGCTTGGGTTTGGCAGGGGACCAGCCCCAGCATTTT. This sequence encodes CASSLGLAGDQPQHF.

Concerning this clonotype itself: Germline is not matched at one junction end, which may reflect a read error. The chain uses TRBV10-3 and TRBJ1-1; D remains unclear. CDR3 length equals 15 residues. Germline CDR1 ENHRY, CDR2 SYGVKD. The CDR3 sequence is CAVSEGPDMNTEAFF. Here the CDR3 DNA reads TGTGCCGTCAGTGAGGGTCCCGACATGAACACTGAAGCTTTCTTT.

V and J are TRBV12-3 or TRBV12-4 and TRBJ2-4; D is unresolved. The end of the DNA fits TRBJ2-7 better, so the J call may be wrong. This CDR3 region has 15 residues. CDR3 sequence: CASSSGAENAYEQYF. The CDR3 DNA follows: TGTGCCAGCAGTTCAGGAGCTGAAAACGCCTACGAGCAGTACTTC.

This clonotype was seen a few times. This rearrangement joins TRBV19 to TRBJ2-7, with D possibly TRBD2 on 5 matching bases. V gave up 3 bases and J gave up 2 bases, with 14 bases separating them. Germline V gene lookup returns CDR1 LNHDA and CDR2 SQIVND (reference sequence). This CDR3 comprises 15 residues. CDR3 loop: CASSISSGIPYEQYF. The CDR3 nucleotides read TGTGCCAGTAGTATCTCATCCGGGATCCCCTACGAGCAGTACTTC.

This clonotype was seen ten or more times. CDR3 nucleotides: TGTGCCAGCAGCTGGACAGGGTCGAGGGACAATGAGCAGTTCTTC. Residues: CASSWTGSRDNEQFF. V gene TRBV5-5 combines with J gene TRBJ2-1; TRBD1 aligns across 8 bases. V dropped 3 bases and J dropped 5; count of bases not matched to a gene: 7. Germline V gives CDR1 SGHKS, CDR2 YYEKEE (reference sequence). This CDR3 is 15 amino acids long.

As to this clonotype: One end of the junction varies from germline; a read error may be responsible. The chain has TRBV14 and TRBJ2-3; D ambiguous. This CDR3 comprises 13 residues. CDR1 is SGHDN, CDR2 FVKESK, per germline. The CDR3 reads CASSQVDTDMQYF. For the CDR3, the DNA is TGTGCCAGCAGCCAAGTAGATACAGATATGCAGTATTTT.